The 19 T cell receptor beta chains below come from one sample, sequenced in a study of CD8 T cells in ankylosing spondylitis. One entry per CDR3 protein results from TCRdb running MiXCR on the 5' RACE reads. The table includes hundreds of thousands of distinct CDR3 sequences, 25% to 30% detected once. What was sequenced was blood, either unsorted or a sorted T cell fraction (not recorded which). These receptors all come from a male donor with ankylosing spondylitis or in good health (not recorded which).

V is TRBV12-3 or TRBV12-4 and J is TRBJ1-1; 8 positions agree with TRBD1. Trimming removed 3 bases from V and 5 bases from J; junction bases left unmatched: 8. The CDR3 sequence is 15 residues long. The chain's CDR3 is CASSFGGQGATEAFF. The CDR3 coding sequence is TGTGCCAGCAGTTTCGGCGGACAGGGTGCAACTGAAGCTTTCTTT.

This clonotype was observed many times. V is TRBV29-1 and J is TRBJ2-7, with D perhaps matching TRBD1 (6 bases). The CDR3 consists of 12 residues. V was clipped by 7 bases and J by 2 bases, with 12 bases between them. CDR1 and CDR2 from the germline V gene are SQVTM and ANQGSEA. CDR3: CSARTAAYEQYF. The CDR3 coding sequence is TGCAGCGCCCGGACAGCCGCCTACGAGCAGTACTTC.

The genes are TRBV10-3 and TRBJ2-5; unclear D gene. Trimming pared 4 bases from V and 5 bases from J, leaving 11 bases between. The V gene's germline CDR1 is ENHRY and CDR2 SYGVKD. The CDR3 contains 13 residues. This CDR3 is CAISGQVVETQYF. For the CDR3, the DNA is TGTGCCATCAGTGGTCAGGTGGTGGAGACCCAGTACTTC.

This clonotype was counted only a few times. The chain recombines TRBV7-2 with TRBJ2-7, with D possibly matching TRBD2 (6 bases). Germline CDR1 is SGHTA and CDR2 is FQGNSA. V was trimmed by 5 bases and J by 7 bases, leaving 18 bases between them. The CDR3 runs to 14 residues. The CDR3 loop reads CASSVTGTLLEQYF. CDR3 in DNA: TGTGCCAGCAGCGTTACTGGGACTCTCCTTGAGCAGTACTTC.

This clonotype has a handful of counts. CDR3: CASSFLWGDTEAFF. CDR3 in DNA: TGCGCCAGCAGCTTCTTGTGGGGAGACACTGAAGCTTTCTTT. The chain couples TRBV5-1 to TRBJ1-1; D uncertain. Between the trimmed V and J ends, which lost 2 bases and 3 bases, there was a span of 11 bases. The germline gives CDR1 SGHRS, CDR2 YFSETQ. CDR3 length equals 14 residues.

This clonotype occurred a few times. This sequence joins TRBV29-1 and TRBJ2-3; 11 bases are a match to TRBD2. Germline values: CDR1 SQVTM, CDR2 ANQGSEA. The CDR3 is made up of 16 amino acids. V shed 6 bases and J 2 bases; nucleotides not matched to a gene: 10. CDR3 loop: CSVRTTSGTPTDTQYF. CDR3 nucleotide sequence: TGCAGCGTGAGAACGACTAGCGGGACCCCCACAGATACGCAGTATTTT.

This clonotype was picked up a small number of times. At one end the junction does not follow the germline gene, possibly because of a read error. This chain connects TRBV5-1 to TRBJ2-2, with D uncertain. The CDR3 sequence is 15 residues long. CDR1 and CDR2 (germline): SGHRS, YFSETQ. CDR3 in amino acids: CASSLDAANTVELFF. The CDR3 DNA reads as TGCGCCAGCAGCTTGGATGCAGCGAACACCGTGGAGCTGTTTTTT. Using reference TRBV5-1 and TRBJ2-2 for the parts outside the CDR3, the full variable domain is KAGVTQTPRYLIKTRGQQVTLSCSPISGHRSVSWYQQTPGQGLQFLFEYFSETQRNKGNFPGRFSGRQFSNSRSEMNVSTLELGDSALYLCASSLDAANTVELFFGEGSRLTVL.

This clonotype occurred a few times. The chain has TRBV6-5 and TRBJ2-3; 7 positions match TRBD1. This CDR3 has 13 residues. Germline CDR1 is MNHEY and CDR2 is SVGAGI. With 2 bases clipped from V and 6 bases from J, the junction kept 2 bases outside the gene matches. The CDR3 DNA reads TGTGCCAGCAGTTACAGGGGGCCGGATACGCAGTATTTT. It yields the protein CASSYRGPDTQYF.

At least ten counts were recorded for this clonotype. The chain combines TRBV10-3 with TRBJ2-3; no clear D. V shed 2 bases and J shed 5 bases, with 8 bases lying between them. The CDR3 length is 13 residues. The germline gives CDR1 ENHRY, CDR2 SYGVKD. In DNA form, the CDR3 reads TGTGCCATCAGTGAGAAGGCAGAAGATACGCAGTATTTT. Its protein product is CAISEKAEDTQYF.

The DNA of the CDR3 is TGTGCCAGCAGTTACGGGCAGTCTGGAAACACCATATATTTT. This sequence encodes CASSYGQSGNTIYF. The chain has TRBV6-5 and TRBJ1-3; no reliable D call. V shed 2 bases and J shed 1 base, with 6 bases lying between them. This CDR3 contains 14 residues. Germline CDR1 MNHEY, CDR2 SVGAGI.

This clonotype was counted ten times or more. This chain links TRBV29-1 with TRBJ2-1, with TRBD2 matching 8 bases. CDR3 length: 14 residues. CDR1 and CDR2 from the germline V gene are SQVTM and ANQGSEA. After removal of 7 bases from V and 3 bases from J, the junction contained 8 bases not matched to a gene. In nucleotides, the CDR3 is TGCAGCGCCCGTGGGAGCGGGAGCTACAATGAGCAGTTCTTC. Its protein product is CSARGSGSYNEQFF.

This clonotype was counted ten times or more. V is TRBV12-3 or TRBV12-4 and J is TRBJ2-3; tentatively, D is TRBD2 (5 bases). With 2 bases removed from V and 3 bases from J, the gap between germline ends came to 6 bases. CDR3 length: 13 amino acids. DNA of the CDR3: TGTGCCAGCAGTTTACTAGCAACAGATACGCAGTATTTT. It translates to CASSLLATDTQYF.

The table lists this clonotype with many counts. The V call is TRBV5-6, the J call TRBJ2-7, with D perhaps being TRBD1 or TRBD2 (5 bases each). CDR1 is SGHDT, CDR2 YYEEEE, per germline. This CDR3 is built from 14 residues. Trimming pared 4 bases from V and 2 bases from J, leaving 13 bases between. CDR3 protein: CASSEYGTTYEQYF. The CDR3 region has the DNA TGTGCCAGCAGCGAGTACGGGACCACCTACGAGCAGTACTTC. The entire variable domain, with the rest obtained from reference TRBV5-6 and TRBJ2-7, is as follows: DAGVTQSPTHLIKTRGQQVTLRCSPKSGHDTVSWYQQALGQGPQFIFQYYEEEERQRGNFPDRFSGHQFPNYSSELNVNALLLGDSALYLCASSEYGTTYEQYFGPGTRLTVT.

For the CDR3, the DNA is TGTGCCAGCAGTTTACAGGGGCAAAACACCATATATTTT. This encodes CASSLQGQNTIYF. This chain links TRBV12-3 or TRBV12-4 with TRBJ1-3, with D tentatively TRBD1 (6 bases). Trimming removed 2 bases from V and 6 bases from J, with 8 bases in between. CDR3 length equals 13 residues.

This clonotype was detected a few times. The chain has TRBV20-1 and TRBJ2-1, with TRBD2 identical over 10 bases. The length of the CDR3 is 13 residues. V trimming: 1 base; J trimming: 8 bases; junction bases outside the gene matches: 2. CDR1 DFQATT and CDR2 SNEGSKA come from the germline V gene (reference sequence). The CDR3 DNA sequence: TGCAGTGCTAGAGTAGCGGGAGGCTATGAGCAGTTCTTC. This sequence encodes CSARVAGGYEQFF.

At least ten counts were recorded for this clonotype. This sequence joins TRBV24-1 and TRBJ2-6, with D perhaps matching TRBD1 (6 bases). The V gene lost 4 bases and the J gene lost 0 bases, with 12 bases spanning the gap. The CDR3 spans 17 residues. The germline V gene encodes CDR1 KGHDR and CDR2 SFDVKD. CDR3 residues: CATSEALQGSGANVLTF. As DNA, the CDR3 is TGTGCCACCAGTGAGGCGTTACAGGGCTCTGGGGCCAACGTCCTGACTTTC.

This clonotype was seen many times. The chain recombines TRBV10-3 with TRBJ2-1; D is possibly TRBD1 or TRBD2 (7 bases each). The V and J ends lost 0 bases and 3 bases respectively, with 12 bases between them. The CDR3 is 16 amino acids. The germline gives CDR1 ENHRY, CDR2 SYGVKD. In DNA, the CDR3 is TGTGCCATCAGTGAGTCGGGAGGGGGCGTCTACAATGAGCAGTTCTTC. Encoded protein: CAISESGGGVYNEQFF.

The J gene is TRBJ2-3, the V gene TRBV5-1; 9 bases are a match to TRBD2. V was pared by 8 bases and J by 4 bases, with 11 bases of the junction left unmatched. Germline CDR1 is SGHRS and CDR2 is YFSETQ. This CDR3 has 15 amino acids. CDR3 in amino acids: CASAIAGVSADTQYF. The CDR3 bases are TGCGCCAGTGCCATAGCGGGAGTCAGCGCAGATACGCAGTATTTT.

This sequence joins TRBV10-3 and TRBJ2-1, with 9 bases matching TRBD2. The germline gives CDR1 ENHRY, CDR2 SYGVKD. V shed 4 bases and J 6 bases; nucleotides not matched to a gene: 7. This CDR3 region has 15 residues. The CDR3 spells CAISGVGLAGNEQFF. The CDR3 coding sequence is TGTGCCATCAGTGGGGTGGGACTAGCAGGCAATGAGCAGTTCTTC.